Listed below are T cell receptor beta chains from one sample, sequenced in a study. MiXCR was run by TCRdb on the RT-PCR reads, yielding one entry per CDR3 protein. This sample has about 680,000 distinct CDR3 sequences, with around 14% found just once. Sequenced: memory CD4+ T cells from blood. The origin of the receptors is a female donor in good health, serving as a healthy control. Both conserved end residues are part of each CDR3. Each record gives: clone size, D gene, J gene, V gene, CDR3 DNA, CDR3 protein. The D gene is left open where the match is weak. A row's size may be missing; if present it is once, few, many or a size class.

clone size: .; D gene: TRBD1; J gene: TRBJ1-6; V gene: TRBV5-1; CDR3 DNA: TGCGCCAGCAGCGAGACAGGGCCTCGCGATTCACCCCTCCACTTT; CDR3 protein: CASSETGPRDSPLHF
clone size: .; D gene: .; J gene: TRBJ2-1; V gene: TRBV30; CDR3 DNA: TGTGCCTGGAGTCGAACTGGACCCAACAATGAGCAGTTCTTC; CDR3 protein: CAWSRTGPNNEQFF
clone size: many; D gene: TRBD1; J gene: TRBJ2-1; V gene: TRBV9; CDR3 DNA: TGTGCCAGCAGCGAGAGACGGGACAGCTCCTACAATGAGCAGTTCTTC; CDR3 protein: CASSERRDSSYNEQFF
clone size: few; D gene: TRBD1; J gene: TRBJ1-2; V gene: TRBV5-1; CDR3 DNA: TGCGCCAGCAGCTTGGACAGGGGAGACGCTGGCTACACCTTC; CDR3 protein: CASSLDRGDAGYTF
clone size: many; D gene: .; J gene: TRBJ2-5; V gene: TRBV4-2; CDR3 DNA: TGTGCCAGCAGCCAAGATCTGCGGGAGACCCAGTACTTC; CDR3 protein: CASSQDLRETQYF
clone size: few; D gene: .; J gene: TRBJ1-2; V gene: TRBV5-4; CDR3 DNA: TGTGCCAGCAGCCTTGCCAGGGGTGGGAACTATGGCTACACCTTC; CDR3 protein: CASSLARGGNYGYTF
clone size: few; D gene: TRBD2; J gene: TRBJ2-1; V gene: TRBV5-1; CDR3 DNA: TGCGCCAGCGGAGGACTAGGCGTTTACAATGAGCAGTTCTTC; CDR3 protein: CASGGLGVYNEQFF
clone size: many; D gene: .; J gene: TRBJ2-3; V gene: TRBV6-1; CDR3 DNA: TGTGCCAGCAGTGAAGGTGGTAGCACAGATACGCAGTATTTT; CDR3 protein: CASSEGGSTDTQYF
clone size: many; D gene: TRBD1; J gene: TRBJ2-5; V gene: TRBV30; CDR3 DNA: TGTGCCTACAGGGGTGGAGGTGAGACCCAGTACTTC; CDR3 protein: CAYRGGGETQYF
clone size: few; D gene: .; J gene: TRBJ1-5; V gene: TRBV30; CDR3 DNA: TGTGCCTGGAGTGTAAGCGGGTTCCCCAATCAGCCCCAGCATTTT; CDR3 protein: CAWSVSGFPNQPQHF
clone size: .; D gene: .; J gene: TRBJ2-3; V gene: TRBV2; CDR3 DNA: TGTGCCAGCAGTGTGGTAGCCGGATATACGCAGTATTTT; CDR3 protein: CASSVVAGYTQYF
clone size: .; D gene: TRBD1; J gene: TRBJ2-4; V gene: TRBV6-2/TRBV6-3; CDR3 DNA: TGTGCCAGCAGTACTGGGACAGGGTTAAACATTCAGTACTTC; CDR3 protein: CASSTGTGLNIQYF
clone size: few; D gene: TRBD1; J gene: TRBJ2-3; V gene: TRBV11-3; CDR3 DNA: TGTGCCAGCAGCCGGACAGGGTCTGGCACAGATACGCAGTATTTT; CDR3 protein: CASSRTGSGTDTQYF
clone size: many; D gene: .; J gene: TRBJ1-5; V gene: TRBV20-1; CDR3 DNA: TGCAGTGCTAGAGATCCGGGACAACTCAATCAGCCCCAGCATTTT; CDR3 protein: CSARDPGQLNQPQHF
clone size: few; D gene: TRBD1; J gene: TRBJ2-1; V gene: TRBV27; CDR3 DNA: TGTGCCAGCAGTTCCTTGACAGGGGAACCTTACAATGAGCAGTTCTTC; CDR3 protein: CASSSLTGEPYNEQFF
clone size: many; D gene: TRBD2; J gene: TRBJ2-7; V gene: TRBV5-5; CDR3 DNA: TGTGCCAGCAGAACCGGGACTAGCGGGGGGGCCTACGAGCAGTACTTC; CDR3 protein: CASRTGTSGGAYEQYF
clone size: .; D gene: .; J gene: TRBJ2-1; V gene: TRBV24-1; CDR3 DNA: TGTGCCACCAGTGGAAACGGGGAGGAGCAGTTCTTC; CDR3 protein: CATSGNGEEQFF
clone size: few; D gene: TRBD1; J gene: TRBJ1-5; V gene: TRBV19; CDR3 DNA: TGTGCCAGTAGTGGACAGGGTTTCTATCAGCCCCAGCATTTT; CDR3 protein: CASSGQGFYQPQHF
clone size: .; D gene: .; J gene: TRBJ1-5; V gene: TRBV28; CDR3 DNA: TGTGCCAGCAGTCTACGACAGGCGGCTTGGCATTTT; CDR3 protein: CASSLRQAAWHF
clone size: .; D gene: TRBD2; J gene: TRBJ2-7; V gene: TRBV20-1; CDR3 DNA: TGCAGTGCTCGACCCGGGACTAGCGGGAGGAGAAACGAGCAGTACTTC; CDR3 protein: CSARPGTSGRRNEQYF
clone size: .; D gene: TRBD1; J gene: TRBJ1-2; V gene: TRBV6-6; CDR3 DNA: TGTGCCAGCAGAGCCGGAGGACAGGGAGGTTTTGGCTACACCTTC; CDR3 protein: CASRAGGQGGFGYTF
clone size: once; D gene: TRBD1; J gene: TRBJ1-1; V gene: TRBV5-1; CDR3 DNA: TGCGCCAGCAGCATGGGACCGGGACAGAGGAACACTGAAGCTTTCTTT; CDR3 protein: CASSMGPGQRNTEAFF
clone size: many; D gene: TRBD2; J gene: TRBJ2-1; V gene: TRBV4-2; CDR3 DNA: TGTGCCAGCAGCCAGGCCTGGAGCGGGAGGTTGAATGAGCAGTTCTTC; CDR3 protein: CASSQAWSGRLNEQFF
clone size: few; D gene: TRBD1; J gene: TRBJ2-7; V gene: TRBV15; CDR3 DNA: TGTGCCACCAGCCAAGGGGGCGATGGCTACGAGCAGTACTTC; CDR3 protein: CATSQGGDGYEQYF
clone size: .; D gene: .; J gene: TRBJ1-2; V gene: TRBV20-1; CDR3 DNA: TGCAGTGCTGGGTCAGGCACTGAGCCCTATGGCTACACCTTC; CDR3 protein: CSAGSGTEPYGYTF
clone size: medium-sized; D gene: .; J gene: TRBJ2-7; V gene: TRBV6-5; CDR3 DNA: TGTGCCAGCAGGAAGGGGTTCCACGAGCAGTACTTC; CDR3 protein: CASRKGFHEQYF
clone size: many; D gene: TRBD2; J gene: TRBJ2-3; V gene: TRBV24-1; CDR3 DNA: TGTGCCACCAGTGATCCCACTAGCGGGAATACGCAGTATTTT; CDR3 protein: CATSDPTSGNTQYF
clone size: .; D gene: .; J gene: TRBJ2-7; V gene: TRBV11-2; CDR3 DNA: TGTGCCAGCAGCCCAGTAACATTTCTCGCGGGACAGTCCTCCTACGAGCAGTACTTC; CDR3 protein: CASSPVTFLAGQSSYEQYF
clone size: .; D gene: .; J gene: TRBJ2-7; V gene: TRBV6-1; CDR3 DNA: TGTGCCAGCAGTGAAGCGCATGTTATGACTTATGAGCAGTACTTC; CDR3 protein: CASSEAHVMTYEQYF
clone size: few; D gene: .; J gene: TRBJ2-7; V gene: TRBV20-1; CDR3 DNA: TGCAGTGCTAGTGATCAGACCTACGAGCAGTACTTC; CDR3 protein: CSASDQTYEQYF
clone size: .; D gene: .; J gene: TRBJ1-1; V gene: TRBV6-2/TRBV6-3; CDR3 DNA: TGTGCCAGCACCCCCCGGATGGGAGGTGGGACTGAAGCTTTCTTT; CDR3 protein: CASTPRMGGGTEAFF
clone size: .; D gene: .; J gene: TRBJ1-5; V gene: TRBV7-2; CDR3 DNA: TGTGCCAGCAGCTCCTTCGGGGGACTCCAGCATTTT; CDR3 protein: CASSSFGGLQHF
clone size: many; D gene: .; J gene: TRBJ2-5; V gene: TRBV20-1; CDR3 DNA: TGCAGTGCTAGAAAAGAGACCCAGTACTTC; CDR3 protein: CSARKETQYF
clone size: .; D gene: .; J gene: TRBJ2-2; V gene: TRBV28; CDR3 DNA: TGTGCCATCAGCCCCCCCGCGATGACCGGGGAGCTGTTTTTT; CDR3 protein: CAISPPAMTGELFF
clone size: many; D gene: .; J gene: TRBJ1-5; V gene: TRBV7-2; CDR3 DNA: TGTGCCAGCAGCTTAGGGGAGGGCGGAAATCAGCCCCAGCATTTT; CDR3 protein: CASSLGEGGNQPQHF
clone size: .; D gene: .; J gene: TRBJ1-6; V gene: TRBV5-1; CDR3 DNA: TGCGCCAGCAGCTTCCGGGCAGACCAAGGTTCACCCCTCCACTTT; CDR3 protein: CASSFRADQGSPLHF
clone size: few; D gene: .; J gene: TRBJ1-3; V gene: TRBV18; CDR3 DNA: TGTGCCAGCTCACCATCAACAGGGAGAGGAAACACCATATATTTT; CDR3 protein: CASSPSTGRGNTIYF
clone size: many; D gene: .; J gene: TRBJ2-1; V gene: TRBV12-3/TRBV12-4; CDR3 DNA: TGTGCCAGCAGTTCCCGGGACAACTCCTACAATGAGCAGTTCTTC; CDR3 protein: CASSSRDNSYNEQFF
clone size: .; D gene: .; J gene: TRBJ2-4; V gene: TRBV15; CDR3 DNA: TGTGCCACCAGCACGTTCGGAAGGGACGGAAAAAACATTCAGTACTTC; CDR3 protein: CATSTFGRDGKNIQYF
clone size: many; D gene: .; J gene: TRBJ2-7; V gene: TRBV12-3/TRBV12-4; CDR3 DNA: TGTGCCAGCAGTTTAGTCACCGGGGCAGGACTTGACGAGCAGTACTTC; CDR3 protein: CASSLVTGAGLDEQYF
clone size: once; D gene: .; J gene: TRBJ2-3; V gene: TRBV20-1; CDR3 DNA: TGCAGTGTCGGGCAGGCCACAGATACGCAGTATTTT; CDR3 protein: CSVGQATDTQYF
clone size: .; D gene: .; J gene: TRBJ1-3; V gene: TRBV7-9; CDR3 DNA: TGTGCCAGCAGCCCCGGGTACGGGGGCGAGTCAGGAAACACCATATATTTT; CDR3 protein: CASSPGYGGESGNTIYF
clone size: many; D gene: .; J gene: TRBJ2-5; V gene: TRBV5-6; CDR3 DNA: TGTGCCAGCAGCTTGTTAGACCAGCAAGAGACCCAGTACTTC; CDR3 protein: CASSLLDQQETQYF
clone size: .; D gene: .; J gene: TRBJ1-3; V gene: TRBV5-5; CDR3 DNA: TGTGCCAGCAGCACACTAGGGACACCCCTCTCTGGAAACACCATATATTTT; CDR3 protein: CASSTLGTPLSGNTIYF
clone size: few; D gene: TRBD2; J gene: TRBJ2-3; V gene: TRBV27; CDR3 DNA: TGTGCCAGCAGCGAACGAGCTTGGGCGGGGGAGGCAGATACGCAGTATTTT; CDR3 protein: CASSERAWAGEADTQYF
clone size: few; D gene: TRBD2; J gene: TRBJ2-7; V gene: TRBV30; CDR3 DNA: TGTGCCTGGACTAGCGGGAGGTACGAGCAGTACTTC; CDR3 protein: CAWTSGRYEQYF
clone size: few; D gene: TRBD2; J gene: TRBJ2-5; V gene: TRBV5-1; CDR3 DNA: TGCGCCAGCAGCTCAAGCTTCGGGGGGGGAGAGACCCAGTACTTC; CDR3 protein: CASSSSFGGGETQYF
clone size: .; D gene: .; J gene: TRBJ2-2; V gene: TRBV18; CDR3 DNA: TGTGCCAGCTCACCACCGTGGCAGGGGAACACCGGGGAGCTGTTTTTT; CDR3 protein: CASSPPWQGNTGELFF
clone size: few; D gene: .; J gene: TRBJ1-2; V gene: TRBV5-6; CDR3 DNA: TGTGCCAGCAGCCAAGACAGACACTATGGCTACACCTTC; CDR3 protein: CASSQDRHYGYTF
clone size: many; D gene: .; J gene: TRBJ2-4; V gene: TRBV27; CDR3 DNA: TGTGCCAGCAGTTCGCCCAGGCAGGCCAAAAACATTCAGTACTTC; CDR3 protein: CASSSPRQAKNIQYF
clone size: .; D gene: .; J gene: TRBJ1-6; V gene: TRBV5-6; CDR3 DNA: TGTGCCAGCAGCGACGGCTGGGACCCCTCACCCCTCCACTTT; CDR3 protein: CASSDGWDPSPLHF
clone size: many; D gene: .; J gene: TRBJ2-3; V gene: TRBV11-1; CDR3 DNA: TGTGCCAGCAGCTTAATGGGACACCCCACAGATACGCAGTATTTT; CDR3 protein: CASSLMGHPTDTQYF
clone size: few; D gene: TRBD1; J gene: TRBJ2-3; V gene: TRBV19; CDR3 DNA: TGTGCCAGTACCGTGGGACAGGGGGCCGTTGGTACGCAGTATTTT; CDR3 protein: CASTVGQGAVGTQYF
clone size: .; D gene: .; J gene: TRBJ1-5; V gene: TRBV5-1; CDR3 DNA: TGCGCCAGCAGCTTGGAAGCGGGGGCCAATCAGCCCCAGCATTTT; CDR3 protein: CASSLEAGANQPQHF